This T cell receptor (beta chain) was obtained from a study of cytomegalovirus exposure and HLA in healthy donors. Study summary: Out of roughly 170 million T cells, an earlier analysis found over 100 million unique TCR beta sequences in total.

PCR primers comprised 60 Vbeta and 13 Jbeta primers. The repertoire was sequenced with immunoSEQ multiplex PCR; TCRdb's copy has only in-frame clones and lacks some. The sample lists 130,000 to 150,000 clones; 84% were seen once. The clonotype originates from a boy between 2 and 10 years old in good health and CMV-seronegative. Sequences were obtained from PBMCs.

CDR3 sequence: CASSQGGEQYF. The CDR3 region has the DNA TGTGCCAGCAGTCAGGGTGGAGAGCAGTACTTC. The J gene is TRBJ2-7, the V gene TRBV27; maybe TRBD1 (5 bases). The V end lost 5 bases, the J end lost 7 bases, and 9 bases lay between the germline ends. CDR1 is MNHEY, CDR2 SMNVEV, per germline (reference sequence). The CDR3 runs to 11 residues.